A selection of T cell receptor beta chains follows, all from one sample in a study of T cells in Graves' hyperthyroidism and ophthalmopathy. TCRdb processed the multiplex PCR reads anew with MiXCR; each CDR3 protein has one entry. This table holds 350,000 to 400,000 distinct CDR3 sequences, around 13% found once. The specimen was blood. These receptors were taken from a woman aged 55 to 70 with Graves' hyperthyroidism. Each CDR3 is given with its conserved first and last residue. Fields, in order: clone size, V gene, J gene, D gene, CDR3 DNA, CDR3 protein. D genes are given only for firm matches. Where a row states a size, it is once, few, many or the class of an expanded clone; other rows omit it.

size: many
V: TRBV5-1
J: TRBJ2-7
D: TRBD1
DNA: TGCGCCAGCAGCTCGGGCATCGGGACAGGGGGCTACGAGCAGTACTTC
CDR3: CASSSGIGTGGYEQYF

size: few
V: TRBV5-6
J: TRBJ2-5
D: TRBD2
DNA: TGTGCCAGCAGGAATATGAAGAGGACTAGCGAGGAAGAGACCCAGTACTTC
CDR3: CASRNMKRTSEEETQYF

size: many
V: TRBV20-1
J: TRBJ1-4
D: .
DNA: TGCAGTGCTAGAGATGGATGGTACAAGGAAAAACTGTTTTTT
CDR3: CSARDGWYKEKLFF

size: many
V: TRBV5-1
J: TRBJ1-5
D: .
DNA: TGCGCCAGCAGCTTGGCGGCAGGGCTTGATCAGCCCCAGCATTTT
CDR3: CASSLAAGLDQPQHF

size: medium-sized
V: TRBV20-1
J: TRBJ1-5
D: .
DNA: TGCAGTGTGGGGGGTCGGAATCAGCCCCAGCATTTT
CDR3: CSVGGRNQPQHF

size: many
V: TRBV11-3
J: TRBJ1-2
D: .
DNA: TGTGCCAGCAGCCAGTGGAGGACAGATTATGGCTACACCTTC
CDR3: CASSQWRTDYGYTF

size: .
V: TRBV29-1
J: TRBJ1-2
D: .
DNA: TGCAGCGTTGACATATCTGCGGCGCAGGATGGCTACACCTTC
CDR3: CSVDISAAQDGYTF

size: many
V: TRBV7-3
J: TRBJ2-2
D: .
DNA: TGTGCCAGCAGCTATTCAGGAAAAAAGAACACCGGGGAGCTGTTTTTT
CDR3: CASSYSGKKNTGELFF

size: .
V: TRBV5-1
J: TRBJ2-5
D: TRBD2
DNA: TGCGCCAGCAGCCCGTCTAGCGGGAGAAAGACCCAGTACTTC
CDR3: CASSPSSGRKTQYF

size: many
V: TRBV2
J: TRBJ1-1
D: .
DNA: TGTGCCAGCAGTGGCAGGGGTCCCTTGAACACTGAAGCTTTCTTT
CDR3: CASSGRGPLNTEAFF

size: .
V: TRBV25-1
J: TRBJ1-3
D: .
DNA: TGTGCCAGCAGTGACAGGGCTGGAAACACCATATATTTT
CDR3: CASSDRAGNTIYF

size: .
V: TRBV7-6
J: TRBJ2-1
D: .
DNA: TGTGCCAGCAGCTCCCCATCGGACTACAATGAGCAGTTCTTC
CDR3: CASSSPSDYNEQFF

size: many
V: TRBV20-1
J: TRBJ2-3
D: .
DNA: TGCAGTGCTAGAGAAACGGCTGGCGTAATAGAAGGGGATACGCAGTATTTT
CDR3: CSARETAGVIEGDTQYF

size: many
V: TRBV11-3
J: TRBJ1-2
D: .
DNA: TGTGCCAGCAGCTTAGCCGGGACCGCTGACACCTTC
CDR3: CASSLAGTADTF

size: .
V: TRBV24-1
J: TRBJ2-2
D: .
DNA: TGTGCCACCAGTGATTCCAGGTTTTCTTCGAACACCGGGGAGCTGTTTTTT
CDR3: CATSDSRFSSNTGELFF

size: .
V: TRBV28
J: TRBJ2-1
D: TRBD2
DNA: TGTGCCAGCAGACCGGCTAGCGGGAGTATTGAGCAGTTCTTC
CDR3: CASRPASGSIEQFF

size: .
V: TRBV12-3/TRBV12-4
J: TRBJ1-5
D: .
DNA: TGTGCCAGCAGTTTAGGGTTCGGTCCCCAGCATTTT
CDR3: CASSLGFGPQHF

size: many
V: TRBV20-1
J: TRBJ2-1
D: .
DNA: TGCAGTGCTAGAGATCGTAGTAGCCCCTACAATGAGCAGTTCTTC
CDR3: CSARDRSSPYNEQFF

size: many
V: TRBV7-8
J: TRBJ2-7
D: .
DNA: TGTGCCAGCAGCCCCGAGTGGGGCAGCTACGAGCAGTACTTC
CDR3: CASSPEWGSYEQYF

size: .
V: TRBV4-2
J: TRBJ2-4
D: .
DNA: TGTGCCAGCAGCCAGGAGATTTCTAAAAACATTCAGTACTTC
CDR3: CASSQEISKNIQYF

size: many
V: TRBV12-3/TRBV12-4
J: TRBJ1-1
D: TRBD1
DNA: TGTGCCAGCAGTTTCGGGACAGACTCCAAGGCTTTCTTT
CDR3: CASSFGTDSKAFF

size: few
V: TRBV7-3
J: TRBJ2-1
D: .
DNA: TGTGCCAGCAGCCCGACCCGAGCCTACAATGAGCAGTTCTTC
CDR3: CASSPTRAYNEQFF

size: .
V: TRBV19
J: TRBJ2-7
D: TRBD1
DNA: TGTGCCAGTGGGGGACAGGAAATCAACGAGCAGTACTTC
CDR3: CASGGQEINEQYF

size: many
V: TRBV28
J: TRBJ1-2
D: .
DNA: TGTGCCAGCAGGACCCCAGGAGGGCTTGGGGGGATCTACACCTTC
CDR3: CASRTPGGLGGIYTF

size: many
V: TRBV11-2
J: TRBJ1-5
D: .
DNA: TGTGCCAGCAGCTTAGATTTTGGCTATGGCAATCAGCCCCAGCATTTT
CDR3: CASSLDFGYGNQPQHF

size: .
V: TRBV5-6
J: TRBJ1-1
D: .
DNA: TGTGCCAGCAGCCAGTCCGGGGGCCTGATCACTGAAGCTTTCTTT
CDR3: CASSQSGGLITEAFF

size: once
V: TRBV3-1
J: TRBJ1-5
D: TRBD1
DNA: TGTGCCAGCAGCCAAGGACAGGGTTACAATCAGCCCCAGCATTTT
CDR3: CASSQGQGYNQPQHF

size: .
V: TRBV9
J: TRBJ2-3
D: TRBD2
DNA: TGTGCCAGCAACCTAGCGGGAGAGGACACAGATACGCAGTATTTT
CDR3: CASNLAGEDTDTQYF

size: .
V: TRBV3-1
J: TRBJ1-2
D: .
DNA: TGTGCCAGCAGCCACGGAATTGCGGGTAACTATGGCTACACCTTC
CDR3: CASSHGIAGNYGYTF

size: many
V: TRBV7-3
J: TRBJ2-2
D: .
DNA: TGTGCCAGCAGCCTAGGGTCTGCTGCCGGGGAGCTGTTTTTT
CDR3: CASSLGSAAGELFF

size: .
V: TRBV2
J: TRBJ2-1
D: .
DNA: TGTGCCAGCAGTTACTCGAAGCTCAATGAGCAGTTCTTC
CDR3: CASSYSKLNEQFF

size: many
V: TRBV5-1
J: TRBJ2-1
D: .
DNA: TGCGCCAGCAGCTTGGCCTTCGGTACCAACCAGCGGGACAGGTTGCGTGAGCAGTTCTTC
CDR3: CASSLAFGTNQRDRLREQFF

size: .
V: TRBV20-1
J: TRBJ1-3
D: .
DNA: TGCAGTGCTAGTAAGGACAGCTCTGGAAACACCATATATTTT
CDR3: CSASKDSSGNTIYF

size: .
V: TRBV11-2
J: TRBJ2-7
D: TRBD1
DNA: TGTGCCAGCAGCCGCCCGGGACAGGGTTACTACGAGCAGTACTTC
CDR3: CASSRPGQGYYEQYF

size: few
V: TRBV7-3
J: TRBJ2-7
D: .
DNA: TGTGCCAGCAGCTTGGCAGGGTCCCACGAGCAGTACTTC
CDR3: CASSLAGSHEQYF

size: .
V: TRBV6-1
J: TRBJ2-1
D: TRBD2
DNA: TGTGCCAGCAGACCAGGGAGCGGGGTTTACAATGAGCAGTTCTTC
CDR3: CASRPGSGVYNEQFF

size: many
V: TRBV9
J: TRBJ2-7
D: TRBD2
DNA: TGTGCCAGCAGCCCCCGGGGTAGCGGGGCCTACGAGCAGTACTTC
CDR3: CASSPRGSGAYEQYF

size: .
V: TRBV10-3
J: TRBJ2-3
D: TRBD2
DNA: TGTGCCATCTCCCGGGGACTAGCGGGAGCACAGTATTTT
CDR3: CAISRGLAGAQYF

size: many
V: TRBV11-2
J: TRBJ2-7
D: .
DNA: TGTGCCAGCAGCTTAGACAGGGAGGTGCAGTACTTC
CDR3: CASSLDREVQYF

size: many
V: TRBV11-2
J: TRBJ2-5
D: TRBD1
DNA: TGTGCCAGCAGGCCCGGGACAGGGGGCTGGGAGACCCAGTACTTC
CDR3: CASRPGTGGWETQYF

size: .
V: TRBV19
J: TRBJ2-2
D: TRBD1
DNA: TGTGCCAGTAGTATAGGGGACAGGGGGCGCCCCGGGGAGCTGTTTTTT
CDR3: CASSIGDRGRPGELFF

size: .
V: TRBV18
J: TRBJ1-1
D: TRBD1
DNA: TGTGCCAGCTCACCCCTCGACAGGGGCCGGGGTGCTTTCTTT
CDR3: CASSPLDRGRGAFF

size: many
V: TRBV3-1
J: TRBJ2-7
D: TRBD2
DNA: TGTGCCAGCAGCCAAGAACCGGGACTAGTCTACGAGCAGTACTTC
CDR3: CASSQEPGLVYEQYF

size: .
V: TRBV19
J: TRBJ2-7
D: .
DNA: TGTGCCAGTAGTAGGGGTAGCGAGCAGTACTTC
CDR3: CASSRGSEQYF

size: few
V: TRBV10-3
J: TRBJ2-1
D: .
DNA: TGTGCCATCAGTGGAGGAACTCCTTACAATGAGCAGTTCTTC
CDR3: CAISGGTPYNEQFF

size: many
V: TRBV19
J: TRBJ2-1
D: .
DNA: TGTGCCAGTAGTAGGAGAGGTGCTGGGGACAACAATGAGCAGTTCTTC
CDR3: CASSRRGAGDNNEQFF

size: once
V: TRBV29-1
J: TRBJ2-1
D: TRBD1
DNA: TGCAGCGGAGGACAGGCTAACAATGAGCAGTTCTTC
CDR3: CSGGQANNEQFF

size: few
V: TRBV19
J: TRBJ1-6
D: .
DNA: TGTGCCAGTAGTACACAAGGGGACCGCCATTCACCCCTCCACTTT
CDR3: CASSTQGDRHSPLHF

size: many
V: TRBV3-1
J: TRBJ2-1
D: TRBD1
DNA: TGTGCCAGCAGTCATTATACAGGGGATGAGCAGTTCTTC
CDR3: CASSHYTGDEQFF

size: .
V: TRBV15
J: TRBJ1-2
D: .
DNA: TGTGCCACCAGCCCGCGGGGGCGGCCCTCACTCTTCGCCTTC
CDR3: CATSPRGRPSLFAF

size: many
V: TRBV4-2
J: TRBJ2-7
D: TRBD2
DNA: TGTGCCAGCAGCCCGACTAGCGGGCCTACCTACGAGCAGTACTTC
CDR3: CASSPTSGPTYEQYF

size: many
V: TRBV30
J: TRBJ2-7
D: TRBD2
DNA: TGTGCCTGGAGTCCCATTCGACTAGCGACCTCCTACGAGCAGTACTTC
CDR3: CAWSPIRLATSYEQYF

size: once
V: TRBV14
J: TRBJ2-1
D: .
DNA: TGTGCCAGCAGCCAAGATGTGATTGGGAAGCCGGATAACTACAATGAGCAGTTCTTC
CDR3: CASSQDVIGKPDNYNEQFF

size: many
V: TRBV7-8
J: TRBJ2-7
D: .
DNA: TGTGCCAGCAGCCCTGGTGGGGTTGAGCAGTACTTC
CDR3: CASSPGGVEQYF

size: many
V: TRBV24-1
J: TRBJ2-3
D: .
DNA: TGTGCCACCAGTGATTCGTCTGGGGGCGGCACAGATACGCAGTATTTT
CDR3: CATSDSSGGGTDTQYF

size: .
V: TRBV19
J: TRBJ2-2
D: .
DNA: TGTGCCAGTAGTCCGCTCGGCGGACAGAACACCGGGGAGCTGTTTTTT
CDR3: CASSPLGGQNTGELFF

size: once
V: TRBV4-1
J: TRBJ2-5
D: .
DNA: TGCGCCAGCAGCCAAGTTCCCCAGGACACCCAAGAGACCCAGTACTTC
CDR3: CASSQVPQDTQETQYF

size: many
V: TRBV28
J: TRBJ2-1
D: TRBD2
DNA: TGTGCCAGCAGTCCAAGCGGGAGCGCCTACAATGAGCAGTTCTTC
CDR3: CASSPSGSAYNEQFF

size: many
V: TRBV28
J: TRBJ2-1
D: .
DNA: TGTGCCAGCAGTTTTGGGGGCAGGGATGAGCAGTTCTTC
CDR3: CASSFGGRDEQFF